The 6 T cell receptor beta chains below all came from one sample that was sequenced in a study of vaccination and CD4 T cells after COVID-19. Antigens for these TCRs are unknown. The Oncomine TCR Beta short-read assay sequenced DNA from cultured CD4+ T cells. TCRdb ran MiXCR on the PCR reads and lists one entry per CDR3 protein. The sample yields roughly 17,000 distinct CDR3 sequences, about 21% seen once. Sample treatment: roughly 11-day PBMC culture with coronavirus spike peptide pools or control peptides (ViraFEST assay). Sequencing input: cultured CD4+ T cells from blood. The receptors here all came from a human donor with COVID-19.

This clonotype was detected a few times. The CDR3 nucleotides are TGTGCCAGCAGCCCCGACAGGGTCAGGGGCGGCTACACCTTC. It is translated as CASSPDRVRGGYTF. The chain links TRBV11-2 to TRBJ1-2; 7 bases are a match to TRBD1. After removal of 5 bases from V and 8 bases from J, the junction contained 11 bases not matched to a gene. The CDR3 is made up of 14 amino acids. The germline gives CDR1 SGHAT, CDR2 FQNNGV.

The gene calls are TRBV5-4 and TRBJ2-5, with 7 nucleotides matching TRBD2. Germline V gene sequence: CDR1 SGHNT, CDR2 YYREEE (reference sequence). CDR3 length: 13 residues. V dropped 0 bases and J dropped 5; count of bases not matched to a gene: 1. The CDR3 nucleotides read TGTGCCAGCAGCTTGGAACTAGCGGAGACCCAGTACTTC. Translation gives CASSLELAETQYF.

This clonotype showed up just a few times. The CDR3 loop reads CSAPQAANIQYF. The CDR3 coding sequence is TGCAGTGCTCCGCAGGCGGCCAACATTCAGTACTTC. J is TRBJ2-4 and V is TRBV20-1, with D unresolved. Trimming stripped 5 bases from V and 7 bases from J, with 12 bases between. Per the germline V gene, CDR1 is DFQATT and CDR2 is SNEGSKA (reference sequence). This CDR3 contains 12 residues.

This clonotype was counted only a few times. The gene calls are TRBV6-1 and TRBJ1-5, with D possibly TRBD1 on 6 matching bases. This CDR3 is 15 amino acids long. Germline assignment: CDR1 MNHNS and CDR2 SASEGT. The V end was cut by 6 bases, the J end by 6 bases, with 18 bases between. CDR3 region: CASSTRGGGGQPQHF. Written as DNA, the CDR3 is TGTGCCAGCAGCACCCGGGGGGGGGGCGGTCAGCCCCAGCATTTT.

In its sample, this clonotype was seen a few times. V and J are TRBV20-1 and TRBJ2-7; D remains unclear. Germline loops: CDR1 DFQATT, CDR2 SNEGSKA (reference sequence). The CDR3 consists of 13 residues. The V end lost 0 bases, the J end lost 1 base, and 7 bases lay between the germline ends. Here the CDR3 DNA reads TGCAGTGCTAGAGATCCCACGTCCTACGAGCAGTACTTC. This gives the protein CSARDPTSYEQYF.

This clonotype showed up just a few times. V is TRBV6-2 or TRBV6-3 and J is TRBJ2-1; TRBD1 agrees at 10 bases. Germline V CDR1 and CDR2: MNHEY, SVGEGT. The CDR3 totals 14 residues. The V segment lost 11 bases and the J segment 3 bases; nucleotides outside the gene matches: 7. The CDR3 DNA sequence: TGTGCCGCTCGCGGACAGGGGGACTACAATGAGCAGTTCTTC. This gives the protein CAARGQGDYNEQFF.